This T cell receptor (beta chain) comes out of a study of blood T cell repertoires in COVID-19. Study at large: The United States, Italy and Spain were the sources of the acute and convalescent COVID-19 samples. PBMCs, B-cell-depleted T cells, or T cells were the source of the cDNA or gDNA that made up the material.

As handled by the study authors: Amplification with reference gene primers provided the estimates of nucleated cell counts. TCRdb keeps only in-frame clones here, not all; method: immunoSEQ multiplex PCR. V, J and clone size were drawn from that table, and D and trimming were deduced from the DNA. The sample carries some 160,000 clones, more than 70% recorded once. Germline CDR1 reads SEHNR; CDR2 reads FQNEAQ (reference sequence). The junction had 4 bases not matched to a gene; V was cut back by 4 bases and J by 0 bases. The CDR3 sequence is 15 residues long. The TCR was taken from an older woman who had recovered from COVID-19. Sequenced input: peripheral blood. The chain carries TRBV7-9 and TRBJ2-3, with TRBD2 identical over 7 bases. The CDR3 region has the DNA TGTGCCAGCAGCTCTACTAGCGAAAGCACAGATACGCAGTATTTT. Translated: CASSSTSESTDTQYF.